This T cell receptor beta chain emerged from a study of blood T cell repertoires in COVID-19. Study-wide background: Whether acute or convalescent, the COVID-19 samples came from the United States, Italy and Spain.

Enrolled through a virtual design, the participants were between roughly 18 and 90 years of age and came from some 25 US areas. The data were produced by immunoSEQ multiplex PCR, yet TCRdb's version contains in-frame clones alone and is incomplete. The table includes over 350,000 clones, 88% detected once. Sample: PBMCs or T cells enriched from blood (not recorded which). This receptor was obtained from a woman aged 18-29 years who had recovered from COVID-19.

The CDR3 spells CASSLAQKEYLLNTEAFF. CDR3 bases: TGCGCCAGCAGCTTGGCGCAAAAGGAGTACTTATTGAACACTGAAGCTTTCTTT. This chain uses TRBV5-1 with TRBJ1-1; D unclear. The V end was cut by 0 bases, the J end by 0 bases, with 18 bases between. This CDR3 comprises 18 residues. Germline V lookup: CDR1 SGHRS, CDR2 YFSETQ.